Below are 2 T cell receptor beta chains sequenced from a single sample in a study of blood T cells in healthy people across ages. PCR was performed a second time for roughly 7 to 12 cycles using a sample-barcoded 5' primer and a J-beta primer mix. TCRdb recomputed calls from the 5' RACE reads with MiXCR, one row per CDR3 protein. The sample has 550,000 to 800,000 distinct CDR3 sequences, 32% seen once. The sample taken for sequencing was blood. The receptors were gathered from a woman older than 75 in good health.

This chain connects TRBV20-1 to TRBJ1-1; tentative D call: TRBD1 (5 bases). Germline V gene data show CDR1 as DFQATT and CDR2 as SNEGSKA (reference sequence). The CDR3 has 13 residues. Trimming stripped 1 base from V and 2 bases from J, with 8 bases between. CDR3: CSARGQPNTEAFF. CDR3 nucleotide sequence: TGCAGTGCTAGAGGACAGCCAAACACTGAAGCTTTCTTT.

There are a few counts of this clonotype. The V and J genes are TRBV3-1 and TRBJ1-5, with 10 nucleotides matching TRBD1. The germline V gene has CDR1 LGHDT and CDR2 YNNKEL (reference sequence). Losses at the gene ends were 9 bases for V and 2 bases for J; bases not matched to a gene: 7. This CDR3 has 15 amino acids. The CDR3 sequence: CASPGTGEGNQPQHF. CDR3 sequence (DNA): TGTGCCAGTCCCGGGACAGGGGAAGGCAATCAGCCCCAGCATTTT.